This T cell receptor beta chain derives from a study of blood T cell repertoires in COVID-19. Whole-study context: PBMCs, B-cell-depleted T cells, or T cells were the source of the cDNA or gDNA that made up the material.

TCRdb's copy holds only in-frame clones and misses some; the assay was immunoSEQ multiplex PCR. Of about 86,000 clones in the sample, approximately 80% were seen once. Germline V CDR1 and CDR2: MDHEN, SYDVKM. V lost 3 bases to trimming and J lost 3 bases, with 12 bases between them. There are 15 residues in the CDR3. The source of this sequence is a man in his 70s with acute or convalescent COVID-19. The V call is TRBV28, the J call TRBJ1-3; D is ambiguous. The sample was peripheral blood. The CDR3 here is CASSFSPGSGNTIYF. The CDR3 nucleotides are TGTGCCAGCAGTTTTAGCCCCGGGAGTGGAAACACCATATATTTT.